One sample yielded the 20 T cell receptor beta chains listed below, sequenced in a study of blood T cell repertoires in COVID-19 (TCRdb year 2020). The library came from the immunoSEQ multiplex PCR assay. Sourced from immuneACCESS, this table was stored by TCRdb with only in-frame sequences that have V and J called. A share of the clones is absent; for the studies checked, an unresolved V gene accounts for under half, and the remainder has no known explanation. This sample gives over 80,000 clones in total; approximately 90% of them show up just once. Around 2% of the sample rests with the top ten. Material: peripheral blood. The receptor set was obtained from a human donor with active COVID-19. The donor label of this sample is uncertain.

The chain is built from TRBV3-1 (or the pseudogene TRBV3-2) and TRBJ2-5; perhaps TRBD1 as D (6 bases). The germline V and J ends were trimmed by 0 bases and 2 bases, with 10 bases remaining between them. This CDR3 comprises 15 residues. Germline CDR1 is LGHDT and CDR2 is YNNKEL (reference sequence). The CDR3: CASSQDRDIQETQYF. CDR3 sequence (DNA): TGTGCCAGCAGCCAAGATAGGGACATTCAAGAGACCCAGTACTTC.

The CDR3 DNA reads TGTGCCACCAGTGACGCCGGGACAGGGTCAGTGAATGAGCAGTTCTTC. Its translation is CATSDAGTGSVNEQFF. This rearrangement joins TRBV24-1 to TRBJ2-1, with 9 bases identical to TRBD1. Germline V lookup: CDR1 KGHDR, CDR2 SFDVKD. The CDR3 is made up of 16 amino acids. Trimming cost V 4 bases and J 7 bases; bases outside gene matches: 10.

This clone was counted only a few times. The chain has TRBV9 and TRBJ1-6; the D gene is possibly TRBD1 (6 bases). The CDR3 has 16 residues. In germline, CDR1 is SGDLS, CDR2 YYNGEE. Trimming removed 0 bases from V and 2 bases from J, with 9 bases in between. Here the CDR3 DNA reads TGTGCCAGCAGCGTAGCACAGGGCCCCTATAATTCACCCCTCCACTTT. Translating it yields CASSVAQGPYNSPLHF.

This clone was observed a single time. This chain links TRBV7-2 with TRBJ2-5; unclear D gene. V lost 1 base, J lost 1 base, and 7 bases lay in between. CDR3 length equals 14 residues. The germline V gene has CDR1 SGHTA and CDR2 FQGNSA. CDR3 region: CASSLDSSQETQYF. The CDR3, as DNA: TGTGCCAGCAGCTTAGACTCGTCCCAAGAGACCCAGTACTTC.

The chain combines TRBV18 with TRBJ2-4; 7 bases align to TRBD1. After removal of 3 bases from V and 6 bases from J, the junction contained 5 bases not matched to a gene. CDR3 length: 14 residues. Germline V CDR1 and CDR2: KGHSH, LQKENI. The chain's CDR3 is CASSPDRDVNIQYF. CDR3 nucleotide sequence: TGTGCCAGCTCACCCGACAGGGACGTAAACATTCAGTACTTC.

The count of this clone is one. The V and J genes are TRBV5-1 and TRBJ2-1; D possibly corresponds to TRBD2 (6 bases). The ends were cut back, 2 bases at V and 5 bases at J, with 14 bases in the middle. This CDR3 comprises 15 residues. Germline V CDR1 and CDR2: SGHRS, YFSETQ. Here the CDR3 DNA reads TGCGCCAGCAGCTTAAGCCTAGGGACTCACAATGAGCAGTTCTTC. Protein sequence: CASSLSLGTHNEQFF. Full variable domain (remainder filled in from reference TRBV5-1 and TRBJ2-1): KAGVTQTPRYLIKTRGQQVTLSCSPISGHRSVSWYQQTPGQGLQFLFEYFSETQRNKGNFPGRFSGRQFSNSRSEMNVSTLELGDSALYLCASSLSLGTHNEQFFGPGTRLTVL.

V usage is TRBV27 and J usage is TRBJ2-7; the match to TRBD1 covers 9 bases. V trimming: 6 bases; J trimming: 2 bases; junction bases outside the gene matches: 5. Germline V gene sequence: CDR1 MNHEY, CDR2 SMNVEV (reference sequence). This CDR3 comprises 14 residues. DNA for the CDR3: TGTGCCAGCAGGAGGACAGGGGACACCTACGAGCAGTACTTC. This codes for CASRRTGDTYEQYF.

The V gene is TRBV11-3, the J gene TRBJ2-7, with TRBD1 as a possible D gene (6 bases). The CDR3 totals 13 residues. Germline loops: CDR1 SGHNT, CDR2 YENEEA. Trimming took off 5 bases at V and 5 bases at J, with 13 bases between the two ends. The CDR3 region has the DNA TGTGCCAGCAGCCTCATAGAGGGGGACGAGCAGTACTTC. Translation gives CASSLIEGDEQYF.

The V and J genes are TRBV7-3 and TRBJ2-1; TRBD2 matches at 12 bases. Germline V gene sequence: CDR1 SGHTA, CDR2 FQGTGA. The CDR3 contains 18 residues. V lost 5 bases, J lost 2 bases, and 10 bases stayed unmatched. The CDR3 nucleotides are TGTGCCAGCAGCCCATACCGACTAGCGGGGGAGACCTACAATGAGCAGTTCTTC. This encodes CASSPYRLAGETYNEQFF.

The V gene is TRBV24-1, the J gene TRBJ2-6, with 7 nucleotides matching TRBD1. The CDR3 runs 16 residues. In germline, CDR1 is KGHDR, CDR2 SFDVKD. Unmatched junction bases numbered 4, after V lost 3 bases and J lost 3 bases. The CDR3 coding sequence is TGTGCCACCAGTGATAACACAGGGGTTGGGGCCAACGTCCTGACTTTC. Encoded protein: CATSDNTGVGANVLTF.

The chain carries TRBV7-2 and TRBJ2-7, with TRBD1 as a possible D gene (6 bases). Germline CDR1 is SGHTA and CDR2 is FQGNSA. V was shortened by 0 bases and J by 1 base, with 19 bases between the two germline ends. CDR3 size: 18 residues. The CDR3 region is CASSLARGARGSSYEQYF. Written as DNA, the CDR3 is TGTGCCAGCAGCTTAGCCCGAGGGGCGAGGGGGTCGTCCTACGAGCAGTACTTC.

The CDR3 protein is CASSLKAGGPNEQFF. As DNA, the CDR3 is TGTGCCAGCAGTTTAAAGGCGGGGGGACCCAATGAGCAGTTCTTC. The rearrangement links TRBV27 to TRBJ2-1; 8 nucleotides align to TRBD2. There are 15 residues in the CDR3. From germline, CDR1 is MNHEY and CDR2 SMNVEV (reference sequence). With V trimmed by 2 bases and J by 6 bases, 6 bases remained unmatched.

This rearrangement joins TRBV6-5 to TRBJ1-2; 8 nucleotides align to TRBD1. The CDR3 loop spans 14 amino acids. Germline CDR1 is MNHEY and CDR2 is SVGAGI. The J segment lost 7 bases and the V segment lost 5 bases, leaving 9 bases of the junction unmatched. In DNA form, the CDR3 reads TGTGCCAGCAGTAACAGGACAGGGTGGGGTGGCTACACCTTC. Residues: CASSNRTGWGGYTF.

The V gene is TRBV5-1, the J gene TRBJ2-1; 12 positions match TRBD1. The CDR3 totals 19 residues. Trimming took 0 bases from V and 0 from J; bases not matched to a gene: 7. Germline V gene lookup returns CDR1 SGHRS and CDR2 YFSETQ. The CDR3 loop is CASSLVGTGGFLSYNEQFF. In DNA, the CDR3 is TGCGCCAGCAGCTTGGTAGGGACAGGGGGCTTTCTCTCCTACAATGAGCAGTTCTTC.

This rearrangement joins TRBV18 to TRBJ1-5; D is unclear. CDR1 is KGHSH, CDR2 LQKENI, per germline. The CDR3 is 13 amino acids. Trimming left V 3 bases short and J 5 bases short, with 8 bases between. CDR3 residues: CASSPNRDQPQHF. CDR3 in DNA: TGTGCCAGCTCACCGAACAGAGATCAGCCCCAGCATTTT.

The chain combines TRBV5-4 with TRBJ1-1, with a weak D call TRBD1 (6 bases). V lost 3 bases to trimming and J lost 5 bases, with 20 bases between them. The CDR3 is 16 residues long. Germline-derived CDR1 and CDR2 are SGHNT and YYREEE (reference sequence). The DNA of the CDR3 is TGTGCCAGCAGCTCCGCCGAACAGGGTTGGGGGACTGAAGCTTTCTTT. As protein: CASSSAEQGWGTEAFF. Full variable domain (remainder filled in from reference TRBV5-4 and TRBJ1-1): ETGVTQSPTHLIKTRGQQVTLRCSSQSGHNTVSWYQQALGQGPQFIFQYYREEENGRGNFPPRFSGLQFPNYSSELNVNALELDDSALYLCASSSAEQGWGTEAFFGQGTRLTVV.

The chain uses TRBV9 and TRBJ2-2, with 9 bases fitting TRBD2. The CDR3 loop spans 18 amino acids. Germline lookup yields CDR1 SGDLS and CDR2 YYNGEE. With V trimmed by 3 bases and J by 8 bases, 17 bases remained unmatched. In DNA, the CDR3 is TGTGCCAGCAGCGCCTCCCTCGGGACTAGCAAAAAGGGAGGGGAGCTGTTTTTT. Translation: CASSASLGTSKKGGELFF.

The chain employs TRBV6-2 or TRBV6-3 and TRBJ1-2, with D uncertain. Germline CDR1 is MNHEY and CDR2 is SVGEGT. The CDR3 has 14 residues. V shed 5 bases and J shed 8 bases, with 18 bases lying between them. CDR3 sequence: CASSRGMILDGYTF. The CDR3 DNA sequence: TGTGCCAGCAGTCGCGGGATGATCCTCGACGGCTACACCTTC.

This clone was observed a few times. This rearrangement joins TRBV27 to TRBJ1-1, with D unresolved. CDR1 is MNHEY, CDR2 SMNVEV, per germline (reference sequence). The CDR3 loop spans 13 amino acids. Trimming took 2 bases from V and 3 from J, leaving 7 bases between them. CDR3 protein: CASSLERDTEAFF. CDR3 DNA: TGTGCCAGCAGTTTAGAGAGGGACACTGAAGCTTTCTTT.

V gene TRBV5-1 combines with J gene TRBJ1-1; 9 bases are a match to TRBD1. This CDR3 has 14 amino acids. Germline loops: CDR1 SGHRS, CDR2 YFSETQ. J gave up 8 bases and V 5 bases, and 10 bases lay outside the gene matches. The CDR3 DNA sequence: TGCGCCAGCAGGCAGGGGACAGGGTCAAACGAAGCTTTCTTT. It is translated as CASRQGTGSNEAFF.